A selection of T cell receptor beta chains follows, all from one sample in a study of T-cell reconstitution after alpha-beta-depleted transplantation in children. TCRdb fed the PCR reads into MiXCR, producing one record per CDR3 protein. The sample consists of about 600,000 distinct CDR3 sequences, about 10% of them appearing once. The sample in question was PBMCs from the stem cell graft donor, obtained from the stem cell graft. These receptors were obtained from a human donor who donated a stem cell graft to a child with acute myeloid leukemia. Each CDR3 is given with its conserved first and last residue. D genes are given only for firm matches. Some rows mark clone size as missing; the rest say once, few, many or name a class of expanded clone.

abundance	d_gene	v_gene	j_gene	CDR3aa	CDR3nt
few	NA	TRBV18	TRBJ2-1	CASSPRKGDVAYNEQFF	TGTGCCAGCTCACCCCGGAAAGGGGACGTCGCCTACAATGAGCAGTTCTTC
NA	NA	TRBV7-9	TRBJ2-3	CASSSSGTRKTDTQYF	TGTGCCAGCAGCTCCTCCGGGACACGAAAAACAGATACGCAGTATTTT
NA	NA	TRBV5-5	TRBJ2-6	CASSGGTWSSGANVLTF	TGTGCCAGCAGCGGCGGGACCTGGAGCTCTGGGGCCAACGTCCTGACTTTC
few	TRBD1	TRBV6-1	TRBJ2-7	CASSTGTGRSYEQYF	TGTGCCAGCAGCACAGGGACAGGGAGGTCCTACGAGCAGTACTTC
NA	TRBD1	TRBV6-1	TRBJ2-1	CASRVPGQYNEQFF	TGTGCCAGCAGAGTCCCGGGACAGTACAATGAGCAGTTCTTC
NA	NA	TRBV4-3	TRBJ1-2	CASSQDSYRAEGYTF	TGCGCCAGCAGCCAAGATTCGTACAGGGCGGAAGGCTACACCTTC
few	TRBD1	TRBV29-1	TRBJ1-1	CSVESARQGEATEAFF	TGCAGCGTTGAATCGGCGCGACAGGGAGAAGCCACTGAAGCTTTCTTT
few	NA	TRBV25-1	TRBJ1-1	CASSDGARTEAFF	TGTGCCAGCAGTGACGGGGCGCGGACTGAAGCTTTCTTT
many	NA	TRBV7-2	TRBJ1-5	CASSSQGGSNQPQHF	TGTGCCAGCAGCTCACAGGGTGGAAGCAATCAGCCCCAGCATTTT
NA	TRBD1	TRBV5-1	TRBJ1-1	CASSLSGQGAAEAFF	TGCGCCAGCAGCTTAAGCGGCCAGGGGGCAGCTGAAGCTTTCTTT
many	NA	TRBV5-1	TRBJ2-3	CASSSGPLTQYF	TGCGCCAGCAGCTCCGGGCCCCTTACGCAGTATTTT
few	NA	TRBV28	TRBJ1-1	CASSPEVGMAFF	TGTGCCAGCAGCCCCGAGGTGGGTATGGCTTTCTTT
NA	NA	TRBV6-2/TRBV6-3	TRBJ2-2	CASNFDLPSGELFF	TGTGCCAGCAACTTTGACTTGCCCAGCGGGGAGCTGTTTTTT
NA	TRBD2	TRBV6-1	TRBJ2-7	CASSEGTRPYEQYF	TGTGCCAGCAGTGAGGGGACTAGGCCCTACGAGCAGTACTTC
few	NA	TRBV21-1	TRBJ2-1	CASSPQDSYNEQFF	TGTGCCAGCAGCCCCCAGGACAGCTACAATGAGCAGTTCTTC
NA	NA	TRBV12-5	TRBJ2-7	CARQDGLRAVYEQYF	TGTGCTAGGCAAGACGGTCTGAGGGCCGTCTACGAGCAGTACTTC
many	NA	TRBV21-1	TRBJ2-1	CAAKLLQGASTAPYNEQFF	TGTGCCGCCAAACTACTACAGGGGGCGAGTACAGCCCCCTACAATGAGCAGTTCTTC
few	NA	TRBV7-2	TRBJ2-7	CASSPPNLEQYF	TGTGCCAGCAGCCCCCCCAACCTGGAGCAGTACTTC
NA	TRBD2	TRBV12-3/TRBV12-4	TRBJ2-7	CASSSPPGLATLQYF	TGTGCCAGCAGTTCCCCCCCGGGACTAGCCACTCTACAGTACTTC
few	NA	TRBV4-2	TRBJ2-1	CASSLRDGGYNEQFF	TGTGCCAGCAGCCTCCGGGACGGGGGATACAATGAGCAGTTCTTC
NA	NA	TRBV4-2	TRBJ2-5	CASRSLSGIQETQYF	TGTGCCAGCAGATCGTTGTCGGGAATCCAAGAGACCCAGTACTTC
few	NA	TRBV7-2	TRBJ2-2	CASSQRVRRDTGELFF	TGTGCCAGCAGCCAGCGGGTCCGGCGGGACACCGGGGAGCTGTTTTTT
many	NA	TRBV20-1	TRBJ2-4	CSAVALQNIQYF	TGCAGCGCAGTGGCACTCCAAAACATTCAGTACTTC
many	NA	TRBV29-1	TRBJ1-2	CSVLGDSEVGGTNYGYTF	TGCAGCGTTTTAGGGGATAGTGAAGTTGGGGGAACTAACTATGGCTACACCTTC
few	TRBD2	TRBV9	TRBJ2-5	CASSVGISGKQETQYF	TGTGCCAGCAGCGTAGGTATCAGCGGGAAACAAGAGACCCAGTACTTC
few	TRBD1	TRBV3-1	TRBJ1-1	CASSAGGRDTEAFF	TGTGCCAGCAGCGCAGGGGGCAGGGACACTGAAGCTTTCTTT
few	TRBD2	TRBV30	TRBJ2-7	CAWRKGGTSGSYEQYF	TGTGCCTGGAGGAAAGGCGGGACTAGCGGATCCTACGAGCAGTACTTC
once	NA	TRBV3-1	TRBJ1-5	CASSQTDGGGNQPQHF	TGTGCCAGCAGCCAAACGGACGGGGGAGGCAATCAGCCCCAGCATTTT
many	TRBD2	TRBV15	TRBJ2-1	CATSSRTSAARRSYNEQFF	TGTGCCACCAGCAGCAGGACTAGTGCCGCTCGGCGCTCCTACAATGAGCAGTTCTTC
many	TRBD1	TRBV27	TRBJ2-5	CASRAPGQGEETQYF	TGTGCCAGCAGGGCCCCTGGACAGGGGGAGGAGACCCAGTACTTC
NA	NA	TRBV20-1	TRBJ1-6	CSARGLIGGGDSPLHF	TGCAGTGCTAGGGGATTAATAGGGGGAGGGGATTCACCCCTCCACTTT
many	TRBD1	TRBV7-2	TRBJ1-1	CASLKGAGVPEAFF	TGTGCCAGTCTGAAGGGGGCAGGGGTCCCTGAAGCTTTCTTT
few	TRBD1	TRBV7-3	TRBJ2-2	CASRPTGGVGGELFF	TGTGCCAGCAGGCCTACAGGGGGCGTCGGCGGGGAGCTGTTTTTT
many	TRBD2	TRBV4-3	TRBJ2-5	CASSQDLRVAGQETQYF	TGCGCCAGCAGCCAAGATCTGAGGGTAGCGGGACAAGAGACCCAGTACTTC
few	TRBD1	TRBV7-2	TRBJ1-2	CASSTGTGNTYGYTF	TGTGCCAGCAGCACAGGGACAGGGAACACATATGGCTACACCTTC
NA	NA	TRBV29-1	TRBJ2-7	CSVVGRLSYEQYF	TGCAGCGTTGTCGGCAGGCTTTCCTACGAGCAGTACTTC
many	NA	TRBV18	TRBJ2-5	CASSPRAETQYF	TGTGCCAGCAGCCCCAGGGCGGAGACCCAGTACTTC
few	TRBD1	TRBV6-5	TRBJ1-1	CASRPTGGGTEAFF	TGTGCCAGCAGGCCGACAGGGGGAGGGACTGAAGCTTTCTTT
NA	NA	TRBV12-3/TRBV12-4	TRBJ2-3	CASSSPGEGIDTQYF	TGTGCCAGCAGTTCCCCAGGTGAGGGGATAGATACGCAGTATTTT
NA	NA	TRBV4-3	TRBJ1-2	CASSQEVNRWDGYTF	TGCGCCAGCAGCCAAGAGGTCAACCGGTGGGATGGCTACACCTTC
NA	TRBD2	TRBV20-1	TRBJ2-3	CSAALPGTTTDTQYF	TGCAGTGCCGCCCTTCCTGGGACTACCACAGATACGCAGTATTTT